Shown below are 20 T cell receptor beta chains from a single sample sequenced in a study of blood T cell repertoires in COVID-19 (dated by TCRdb to 2020 to 2021). The library was obtained by the immunoSEQ multiplex PCR assay. This is the immuneACCESS table as TCRdb keeps it, with only in-frame sequences that have V and J called. A part of the clones is gone; compared with another copy, unresolved V genes explain less than half, and the rest is unexplained. This sample has about 210,000 clones in its table, and around 80% of those were observed once. Clones ranked in the top ten supply about 13% of the sample. Sequencing was done on a sample of peripheral blood. The source of these receptors is a human donor in a cohort sampled during active COVID-19.

The gene calls are TRBV7-2 and TRBJ1-3; D is perhaps TRBD1 (5 bases). Germline V gene sequence: CDR1 SGHTA, CDR2 FQGNSA. The CDR3 sequence is 14 residues long. The V and J ends lost 5 bases and 4 bases respectively, with 12 bases between them. CDR3 region: CASSRQRQGNTIYF. The CDR3 DNA reads as TGTGCCAGCAGCCGCCAGCGACAGGGAAACACCATATATTTT.

V and J are TRBV3-1 (or the pseudogene TRBV3-2) and TRBJ2-2; D unclear. Per the germline V gene, CDR1 is LGHDT and CDR2 is YNNKEL (reference sequence). The CDR3 contains 14 residues. V was trimmed by 0 bases and J by 6 bases, leaving 8 bases between them. The CDR3 spells CASSQESRAGELFF. In DNA, the CDR3 is TGTGCCAGCAGCCAAGAATCCCGGGCCGGGGAGCTGTTTTTT.

This rearrangement joins TRBV19 to TRBJ1-1; D not resolved. The CDR3 extends over 17 amino acids. Germline CDR1 reads LNHDA; CDR2 reads SQIVND (reference sequence). The germline V and J ends were trimmed by 0 bases and 5 bases, with 19 bases remaining between them. CDR3 coding DNA: TGTGCCAGTAGTATAGATTTATCGGGTTCCTTTAAGACTGAAGCTTTCTTT. It is translated as CASSIDLSGSFKTEAFF. Filled out from reference TRBV19 and TRBJ1-1, the complete variable domain reads DGGITQSPKYLFRKEGQNVTLSCEQNLNHDAMYWYRQDPGQGLRLIYYSQIVNDFQKGDIAEGYSVSREKKESFPLTVTSAQKNPTAFYLCASSIDLSGSFKTEAFFGQGTRLTVV.

This chain uses TRBV2 with TRBJ2-1; tentative D call: TRBD2 (6 bases). V was cut by 7 bases and J by 6 bases, with 19 bases left in between. The CDR3 extends over 15 amino acids. Looked up from germline, CDR1 is SNHLY and CDR2 is FYNNEI. The CDR3 region has the DNA TGTGCCAGCAACTCGCTCCCGGGAGCAGGCAATGAGCAGTTCTTC. This gives the protein CASNSLPGAGNEQFF.

The chain employs TRBV9 and TRBJ1-2; no clear D. Germline lookup yields CDR1 SGDLS and CDR2 YYNGEE. Trimming removed 0 bases at V and 7 bases at J, with 13 bases between. The CDR3 covers 14 residues. CDR3 DNA: TGTGCCAGCAGCGTAGATGGGGAGATCGGTGGCTACACCTTC. Amino acid sequence: CASSVDGEIGGYTF.

This chain links TRBV11-2 with TRBJ2-3; TRBD2 matches 7 bases. The CDR3 has 14 residues. Germline V gene data show CDR1 as SGHAT and CDR2 as FQNNGV. Losses at the gene ends were 8 bases for V and 6 bases for J; bases not matched to a gene: 11. CDR3 coding DNA: TGTGCCAGCGGGTTGACTAGCAGTGTGGATACGCAGTATTTT. This codes for CASGLTSSVDTQYF.

Remarks on this clone: One junction end disagrees with the germline gene, perhaps due to a read error. The chain combines TRBV28 with TRBJ1-2; 8 bases fit TRBD1. The germline CDR1 and CDR2 sequences are MDHEN and SYDVKM. There are 11 residues in the CDR3. The CDR3 coding sequence is TGTGCCAGCAGCCCTAGGACAGGGAAGGCGTTC. Its translation: CASSPRTGKAF.

The chain is built from TRBV7-9 and TRBJ1-2; 9 bases align to TRBD1. CDR1 is SEHNR, CDR2 FQNEAQ, per germline (reference sequence). The CDR3 loop spans 15 amino acids. Trimming at V came to 5 bases and at J to 2 bases, leaving 6 bases not matched to a gene. Here the CDR3 reads CASSPPGTGNYGYTF. The CDR3 DNA sequence: TGTGCCAGCAGCCCCCCTGGGACAGGGAACTATGGCTACACCTTC.

The chain carries TRBV14 and TRBJ2-7; D uncertain. CDR1 SGHDN and CDR2 FVKESK come from the germline V gene. This CDR3 has 13 residues. V was shortened by 0 bases and J by 3 bases, with 6 bases between the two germline ends. The DNA of the CDR3 is TGTGCCAGCAGCCAAGACGCGGACTACGAGCAGTACTTC. This codes for CASSQDADYEQYF.

The V and J genes are TRBV19 and TRBJ1-2, with D maybe TRBD1 (6 bases). CDR1 and CDR2 from the germline V gene are LNHDA and SQIVND (reference sequence). The CDR3 totals 15 residues. The V end was cut by 5 bases, the J end by 8 bases, with 21 bases between. CDR3 nucleotides: TGTGCCAGTAGTTATGGATTCGGACAGCCCCTGGGCTACACCTTC. This translates into CASSYGFGQPLGYTF.

The genes are TRBV9 and TRBJ1-3; TRBD1 agrees at 7 bases. Germline-derived CDR1 and CDR2 are SGDLS and YYNGEE. The CDR3 has 15 amino acids. Trimming cost V 4 bases and J 0 bases; bases outside gene matches: 4. CDR3 sequence reads: CASSLRQGSGNTIYF. CDR3 DNA sequence: TGTGCCAGCAGCTTACGACAGGGCTCTGGAAACACCATATATTTT. Drawing the rest from reference TRBV9 and TRBJ1-3, the complete variable domain is DSGVTQTPKHLITATGQRVTLRCSPRSGDLSVYWYQQSLDQGLQFLIQYYNGEERAKGNILERFSAQQFPDLHSELNLSSLELGDSALYFCASSLRQGSGNTIYFGEGSWLTVV.

The chain links TRBV28 to TRBJ2-7; 8 bases line up with TRBD1. Trimming removed 8 bases from V and 7 bases from J; junction bases left unmatched: 16. Per germline, CDR1 MDHEN and CDR2 SYDVKM. The CDR3 loop spans 15 amino acids. CDR3 region: CASGRAGGFDGEQYF. The CDR3 bases are TGTGCCAGCGGCCGCGCAGGGGGCTTCGATGGGGAGCAGTACTTC.

The genes are TRBV6-5 and TRBJ2-1, with D possibly matching TRBD1 (5 bases). The CDR3 contains 14 residues. CDR1 is MNHEY and CDR2 is SVGAGI in the germline V gene. Between the trimmed V and J ends, which lost 2 bases and 8 bases, there was a span of 13 bases. The CDR3 here is CASSYPNRLHEQFF. As DNA, the CDR3 is TGTGCCAGCAGTTACCCCAACAGGTTACATGAGCAGTTCTTC.

As for this clone: At one end the junction does not follow the germline gene, possibly because of a read error. This chain joins TRBV5-4 and TRBJ2-5, with 7 positions matching TRBD2. Germline V gene data show CDR1 as SGHNT and CDR2 as YYREEE (reference sequence). CDR3 length equals 13 residues. In nucleotides, the CDR3 is TGTGCCGGCAGCGGGGAAGGGGTAGAGACCCAGTACTTC. Amino acids: CAGSGEGVETQYF.

The chain couples TRBV7-9 to TRBJ1-6; TRBD1 aligns across 7 bases. Germline trimming cut 1 base from V and 2 bases from J; bases unmatched to any gene: 8. CDR1 SEHNR and CDR2 FQNEAQ come from the germline V gene (reference sequence). The CDR3 spans 18 residues. The CDR3: CASSLGTGTVAYNSPLHF. The CDR3 nucleotides read TGTGCCAGCAGCTTAGGAACCGGGACAGTGGCCTATAATTCACCCCTCCACTTT.

V gene TRBV6-4 combines with J gene TRBJ1-6; the D gene is possibly TRBD1 (5 bases). V was trimmed by 7 bases and J by 5 bases, leaving 12 bases between them. This CDR3 has 14 amino acids. Per the germline V gene, CDR1 is MRHNA and CDR2 is SNTAGT. The CDR3 is CASMRRTNNSPLHF. The CDR3 nucleotides are TGTGCCAGCATGCGGCGGACAAATAATTCACCCCTCCACTTT.

The chain couples TRBV11-2 to TRBJ2-7, with 8 nucleotides matching TRBD2. The CDR3 has 15 residues. Trimming cost V 5 bases and J 6 bases; bases outside gene matches: 12. In germline, CDR1 is SGHAT, CDR2 FQNNGV. The CDR3 sequence: CASSLLGGAGAEQYF. CDR3 nucleotides: TGTGCCAGCAGCCTACTGGGGGGAGCGGGGGCCGAGCAGTACTTC.

This rearrangement joins TRBV18 to TRBJ1-2; D call uncertain. Trimming took 6 bases from V and 8 from J, leaving 25 bases between them. CDR3 length: 16 amino acids. Germline V CDR1 and CDR2: KGHSH, LQKENI. The DNA of the CDR3 is TGTGCCAGCTCCCTCAACCATAGGACTGTTATCGGGGGCTACACCTTC. It yields the protein CASSLNHRTVIGGYTF. Supplemented by reference TRBV18 and TRBJ1-2, the full variable domain reads NAGVMQNPRHLVRRRGQEARLRCSPMKGHSHVYWYRQLPEEGLKFMVYLQKENIIDESGMPKERFSAEFPKEGPSILRIQQVVRGDSAAYFCASSLNHRTVIGGYTFGSGTRLTVV.

The J gene is TRBJ2-5, the V gene TRBV5-4; D is perhaps TRBD2 (6 bases). V lost 5 bases to trimming and J lost 5 bases, with 13 bases between them. CDR1 and CDR2 from the germline V gene are SGHNT and YYREEE (reference sequence). CDR3 length equals 13 residues. The CDR3, as DNA: TGTGCCAGCAGTATGCCTGGGAGGGAGACCCAGTACTTC. It specifies CASSMPGRETQYF.

V usage is TRBV6-4 and J usage is TRBJ2-4, with 15 nucleotides matching TRBD2. Germline CDR1 and CDR2: MRHNA and SNTAGT. Trimming took 0 bases from V and 0 from J; bases not matched to a gene: 3. The CDR3 loop spans 19 amino acids. The CDR3 sequence: CASSDSRTSGRVAKNIQYF. In DNA form, the CDR3 reads TGTGCCAGCAGTGACTCGAGGACTAGCGGGAGGGTAGCCAAAAACATTCAGTACTTC.